A single sample gave rise to the 11 T cell receptor beta chains below, sequenced in a study of regulatory T cells in long-lasting Graves disease. Time point given: newly diagnosed GD, antithyroid drugs for less than 3 months. Extracted PBMC RNA gave rise to the TCR library. Arm-PCR of CDR3 regions and iRepertoire HTBI primers were the basis on which TCR beta libraries were built. A single record per CDR3 protein comes from TCRdb applying MiXCR to the multiplex PCR reads. In the table there are 540,000 or so distinct CDR3 sequences, roughly 12% of which are singletons. This sample was also put to use in a study of T cells in Graves' hyperthyroidism and ophthalmopathy.

Here the sequenced sample was peripheral blood mononuclear cells (PBMCs), taken at new diagnosis, from a patient treated with antithyroid drugs. The source of these receptors is a man aged 30 to 39 with Graves disease.

This clonotype was detected a few times. It may be a read error: a sequence one base away is much more abundant. CDR3 nucleotides: TGTGCCAGCAGTGACCCCATTCTGGTGACCCAGTTCTTC. This codes for CASSDPILVTQFF. The chain has TRBV6-1 and TRBJ2-1, with D unclear. The germline V gene encodes CDR1 MNHNS and CDR2 SASEGT. V was cut by 3 bases and J by 13 bases, with 16 bases left in between. The CDR3 consists of 13 residues.

The V gene is TRBV20-1, the J gene TRBJ2-1; D unresolved. Trimming cost V 7 bases and J 7 bases, with 17 bases left between them. Germline-derived CDR1 and CDR2 are DFQATT and SNEGSKA (reference sequence). This CDR3 comprises 13 residues. CDR3: CSGKRRGPNEQFF. In DNA form, the CDR3 reads TGCAGTGGAAAGCGCCGAGGACCAAATGAGCAGTTCTTC.

This clonotype has more than one count but fewer than ten. The rearrangement uses TRBV2 and TRBJ1-2, with TRBD1 matching over 11 bases. The CDR3 has 14 amino acids. Germline assignment: CDR1 SNHLY and CDR2 FYNNEI. After removal of 11 bases from V and 4 bases from J, the junction contained 9 bases not matched to a gene. The CDR3 DNA reads as TGTGCCCGAACACCGGGACAGGGGGTCTATGGCTACACCTTC. As protein: CARTPGQGVYGYTF.

This clonotype was recorded a few times. The chain is built from TRBV11-2 and TRBJ1-6; possibly TRBD1 for D (5 bases). CDR3 length: 19 residues. Looked up from germline, CDR1 is SGHAT and CDR2 is FQNNGV. Trimming removed 5 bases at V and 9 bases at J, with 29 bases between. The CDR3 region is CASSLNIRGVRLSGSPLHF. CDR3 coding DNA: TGTGCCAGCAGCCTAAACATAAGGGGTGTCAGGTTATCAGGTTCACCCCTCCACTTT.

This clonotype was seen only a few times. CDR3 in DNA: TGTGCCAGCTCACCCGGGACGGCCAGGGGCTACACCTTC. This translates into CASSPGTARGYTF. This chain connects TRBV18 to TRBJ1-2; D is possibly TRBD1 (5 bases). Trimming pared 3 bases from V and 8 bases from J, leaving 13 bases between. The germline V gene encodes CDR1 KGHSH and CDR2 LQKENI. The CDR3 extends over 13 amino acids.

On this clonotype: A read error may be the cause here, since a much bigger clone is one base away. V and J are TRBV30 and TRBJ1-1; maybe TRBD1 (5 bases). The V end was cut by 1 base, the J end by 4 bases, with 10 bases between. Germline V gene lookup returns CDR1 GTSNPN and CDR2 SVGIG (reference sequence). CDR3 length equals 13 residues. CDR3 amino acids: CAWSARQSTEAFF. For the CDR3, the DNA is TGTGCCTGGAGTGCAAGACAGAGCACTGAAGCTTTCTTT.

This clonotype was found many times. The chain is built from TRBV3-1 and TRBJ2-1; no reliable D call. Trimming shortened V by 2 bases and J by 8 bases, and 10 bases separated the two germline ends. The CDR3 is 13 amino acids. Germline CDR1 LGHDT, CDR2 YNNKEL (reference sequence). This CDR3 reads CASSQFTLDEQFF. CDR3 bases: TGTGCCAGCAGCCAATTTACACTGGATGAGCAGTTCTTC.

About this clonotype: A much larger clonotype is one base distant, so this may be a read error. The rearrangement links TRBV6-1 to TRBJ1-1, with 11 positions matching TRBD1. V gave up 5 bases and J gave up 7 bases; unmatched junction bases: 3. This CDR3 has 13 residues. In germline, CDR1 is MNHNS, CDR2 SASEGT. The CDR3 reads CASSTGQGDEAFF. CDR3 in DNA: TGTGCCAGCAGTACGGGACAGGGGGATGAAGCTTTCTTT.

This clonotype was observed at least ten times. This sequence joins TRBV20-1 and TRBJ2-1; TRBD1 aligns across 8 bases. CDR1 DFQATT and CDR2 SNEGSKA come from the germline V gene (reference sequence). V was clipped by 6 bases and J by 3 bases; unmatched bases: 7. The CDR3 has 14 amino acids. CDR3 residues: CSASQGAFYNEQFF. CDR3 sequence (DNA): TGCAGTGCATCCCAGGGGGCTTTCTACAATGAGCAGTTCTTC.

Many counts were recorded for this clonotype. This chain uses TRBV27 with TRBJ2-3, with TRBD2 matching over 9 bases. Germline trimming cut 2 bases from V and 4 bases from J; bases unmatched to any gene: 22. Germline values: CDR1 MNHEY, CDR2 SMNVEV (reference sequence). This CDR3 is 21 amino acids long. The CDR3 DNA reads TGTGCCAGCAGTTTAATGGCCCCCTGGGTTACCGGGACTAGCAATGCAGATACGCAGTATTTT. Amino acid sequence: CASSLMAPWVTGTSNADTQYF.

This clonotype was observed a few times. V and J are TRBV7-9 and TRBJ2-7; 7 bases line up with TRBD1. Germline V gene sequence: CDR1 SEHNR, CDR2 FQNEAQ (reference sequence). This CDR3 region has 15 residues. Trimming took 4 bases from V and 3 from J; bases not matched to a gene: 9. CDR3 sequence: CASSSPGTDYYEQYF. In nucleotides, the CDR3 is TGTGCCAGCAGCTCCCCCGGGACAGACTACTACGAGCAGTACTTC.